These 8 T cell receptor beta chains were sequenced from one sample in a study of shared clonotypes between healthy human individuals. Sequencing used immunoSEQ multiplex PCR; TCRdb keeps in-frame clones, though not all of them. Seen here are about 2 million clones, about 95% observed once, and the top ten hold 1% to 1.5%. CD45RO-negative, CCR7-positively selected cells formed the naive CD8 fraction, excluding terminally differentiated effector memory CD45RA+ cells. The specimen was naive CD8+ T cells sorted from blood. These receptors were obtained from a man younger than 35 in good health.

The chain recombines TRBV28 with TRBJ1-4, with 7 bases matching TRBD1. The germline V gene encodes CDR1 MDHEN and CDR2 SYDVKM. The V and J ends lost 5 bases and 5 bases, in that order; junction bases with no gene match: 8. The CDR3 runs to 15 residues. CDR3 amino acids: CASSRGTANNEKLFF. Written as DNA, the CDR3 is TGTGCCAGCAGTCGGGGGACAGCTAACAATGAAAAACTGTTTTTT. Complete variable domain (other parts from reference TRBV28 and TRBJ1-4): DVKVTQSSRYLVKRTGEKVFLECVQDMDHENMFWYRQDPGLGLRLIYFSYDVKMKEKGDIPEGYSVSREKKERFSLILESASTNQTSMYLCASSRGTANNEKLFFGSGTQLSVL.

The CDR3 region is CASSEDRGPYNEQFF. The CDR3 DNA reads as TGCGCCAGCAGCGAAGACAGGGGCCCCTACAATGAGCAGTTCTTC. This chain uses TRBV5-1 with TRBJ2-1; 8 bases map to TRBD1. Germline CDR1 reads SGHRS; CDR2 reads YFSETQ. The CDR3 loop spans 15 amino acids. Trimming at V came to 4 bases and at J to 2 bases, leaving 5 bases not matched to a gene.

J is TRBJ2-1 and V is TRBV27; 11 bases align to TRBD2. Germline assignment: CDR1 MNHEY and CDR2 SMNVEV (reference sequence). This CDR3 has 17 residues. J gave up 2 bases and V 6 bases, and 9 bases lay outside the gene matches. The CDR3 DNA sequence: TGTGCCAGCAGGGTTGGGACTAGCGGAAAGACCTACAATGAGCAGTTCTTC. The encoded protein is CASRVGTSGKTYNEQFF.

V usage is TRBV5-1 and J usage is TRBJ1-5; possible D gene TRBD1, 5 bases. The CDR3 is 15 residues long. The V and J ends lost 0 bases and 3 bases respectively, with 10 bases between them. Germline CDR1 SGHRS, CDR2 YFSETQ. The CDR3 here is CASSLVGGDNQPQHF. CDR3 bases: TGCGCCAGCAGCTTGGTCGGGGGGGACAATCAGCCCCAGCATTTT.

V is TRBV7-9 and J is TRBJ1-1; D is uncertain. In germline, CDR1 is SEHNR, CDR2 FQNEAQ (reference sequence). V lost 1 base, J lost 7 bases, and 13 bases lay in between. The CDR3 contains 14 residues. CDR3 DNA sequence: TGTGCCAGCAGCTTAGTAAACATAAATTATGAAGCTTTCTTT. This sequence encodes CASSLVNINYEAFF.

This clone was picked up one time. The chain carries TRBV7-9 and TRBJ2-1; 8 bases map to TRBD1. Germline V gene data show CDR1 as SEHNR and CDR2 as FQNEAQ (reference sequence). Trimming cost V 0 bases and J 5 bases; bases outside gene matches: 12. The CDR3 contains 18 residues. Here the CDR3 DNA reads TGTGCCAGCAGCTTAGCGGCCCTGACAGGGGTTAGGGACAATGAGCAGTTCTTC. Its protein is CASSLAALTGVRDNEQFF. Looking up the rest from reference TRBV7-9 and TRBJ2-1 gives the full variable domain: DTGVSQNPRHKITKRGQNVTFRCDPISEHNRLYWYRQTLGQGPEFLTYFQNEAQLEKSRLLSDRFSAERPKGSFSTLEIQRTEQGDSAMYLCASSLAALTGVRDNEQFFGPGTRLTVL.

The chain combines TRBV4-1 with TRBJ2-2, with 10 nucleotides matching TRBD2. Germline-derived CDR1 and CDR2 are MGHRA and YSYEKL. The CDR3 length is 16 residues. After removal of 7 bases from V and 4 bases from J, the junction contained 9 bases not matched to a gene. CDR3: CASTSLAGGSTGELFF. The CDR3 nucleotides read TGCGCCAGCACTTCCTTAGCGGGAGGTAGCACCGGGGAGCTGTTTTTT.

This clone was observed once. The rearrangement joins TRBV2 to TRBJ2-7; TRBD2 matches 7 bases. V lost 0 bases to trimming and J lost 9 bases; unmatched junction nucleotides: 8. Germline CDR1 and CDR2: SNHLY and FYNNEI. The CDR3 consists of 14 residues. Here the CDR3 reads CASSEAGTITLQYF. In DNA, the CDR3 is TGTGCCAGCAGTGAAGCCGGGACTATCACATTGCAGTACTTC.